The clone carrying this TCR beta chain was observed a few times. The antigen remains unidentified. The J segment lost 6 bases and the V segment lost 7 bases, leaving 5 bases of the junction unmatched. This CDR3 region has 12 residues. CDR1 and CDR2 (germline): SQVTM, ANQGSEA. This entry comes from a study of identical twins. Template switching added a universal primer site; cDNA carried unique molecular identifiers. Each CDR3 protein is one row after TCRdb ran MiXCR on the 5' RACE reads. This sample yields roughly 570,000 distinct CDR3 sequences, of which more than 9% are seen a single time; roughly 3.2% belongs to the top ten. Study results and caveats: Among beta out-of-frame sequences, excess sharing between twins appeared weaker. Abundant beta clonotypes from cord blood had fewer insertions, unlike memory repertoires, which showed none.

The data also belong to a second study, concerning yellow fever vaccine responses in identical twins.

The chain couples TRBV29-1 to TRBJ2-2; 7 bases line up with TRBD2. The sequencing input was PBMCs. The origin of this receptor is a young woman in good health. CDR3 sequence (DNA): TGCAGCGGGATCGGACTAGCCGGGGAGCTGTTTTTT. Its protein is CSGIGLAGELFF.